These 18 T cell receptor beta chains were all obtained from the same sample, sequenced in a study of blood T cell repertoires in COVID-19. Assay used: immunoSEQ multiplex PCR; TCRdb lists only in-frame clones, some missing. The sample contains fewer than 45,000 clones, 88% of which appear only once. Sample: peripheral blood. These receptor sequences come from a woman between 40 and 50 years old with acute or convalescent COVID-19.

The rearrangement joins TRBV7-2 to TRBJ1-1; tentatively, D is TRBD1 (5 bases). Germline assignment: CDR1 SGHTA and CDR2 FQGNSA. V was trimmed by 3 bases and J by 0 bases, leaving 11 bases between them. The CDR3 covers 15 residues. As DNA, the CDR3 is TGTGCCAGCAGCTTTACGGGGGGGTTGAACACTGAAGCTTTCTTT. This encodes CASSFTGGLNTEAFF.

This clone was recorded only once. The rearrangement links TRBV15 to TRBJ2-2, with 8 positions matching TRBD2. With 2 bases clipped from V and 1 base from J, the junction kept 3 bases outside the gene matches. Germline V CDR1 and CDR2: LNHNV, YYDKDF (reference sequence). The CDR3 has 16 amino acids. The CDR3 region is CATSRPSGGNTGELFF. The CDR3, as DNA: TGTGCCACCAGCAGACCGAGCGGGGGGAACACCGGGGAGCTGTTTTTT.

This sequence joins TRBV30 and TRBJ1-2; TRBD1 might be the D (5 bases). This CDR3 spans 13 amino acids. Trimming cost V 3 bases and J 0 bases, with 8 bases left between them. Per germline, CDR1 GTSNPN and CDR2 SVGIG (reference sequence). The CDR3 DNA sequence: TGTGCCTGGAGGGCGGGACCTAACTATGGCTACACCTTC. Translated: CAWRAGPNYGYTF.

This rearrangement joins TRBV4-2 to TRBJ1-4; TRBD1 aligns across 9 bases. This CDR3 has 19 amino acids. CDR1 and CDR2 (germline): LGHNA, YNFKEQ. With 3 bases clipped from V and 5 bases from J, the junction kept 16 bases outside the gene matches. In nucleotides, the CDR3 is TGTGCCAGCAGCCATACCCGGCGGACAGGGGTGAGCGGGAATGAAAAACTGTTTTTT. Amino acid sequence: CASSHTRRTGVSGNEKLFF.

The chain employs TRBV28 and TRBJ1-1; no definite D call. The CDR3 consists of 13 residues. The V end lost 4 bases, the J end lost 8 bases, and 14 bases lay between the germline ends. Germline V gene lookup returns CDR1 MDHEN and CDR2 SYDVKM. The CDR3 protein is CASSSSLTGEAFF. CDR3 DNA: TGTGCCAGCAGTTCATCCCTCACGGGAGAAGCTTTCTTT.

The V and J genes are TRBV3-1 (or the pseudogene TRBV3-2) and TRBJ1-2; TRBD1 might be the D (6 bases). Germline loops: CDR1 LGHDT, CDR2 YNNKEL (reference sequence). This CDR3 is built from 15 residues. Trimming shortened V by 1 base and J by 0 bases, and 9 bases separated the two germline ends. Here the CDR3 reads CASSQVAGANYGYTF. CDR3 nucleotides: TGTGCCAGCAGCCAAGTTGCAGGGGCTAACTATGGCTACACCTTC.

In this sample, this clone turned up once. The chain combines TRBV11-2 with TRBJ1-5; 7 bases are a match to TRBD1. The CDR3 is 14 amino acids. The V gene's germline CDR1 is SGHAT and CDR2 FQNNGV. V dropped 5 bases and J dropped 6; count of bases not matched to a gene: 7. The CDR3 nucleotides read TGTGCCAGCAGCCCAGGGGGGAAGGGTCAGCCCCAGCATTTT. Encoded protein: CASSPGGKGQPQHF. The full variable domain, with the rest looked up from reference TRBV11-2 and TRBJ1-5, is EAGVAQSPRYKIIEKRQSVAFWCNPISGHATLYWYQQILGQGPKLLIQFQNNGVVDDSQLPKDRFSAERLKGVDSTLKIQPAKLEDSAVYLCASSPGGKGQPQHFGDGTRLSIL.

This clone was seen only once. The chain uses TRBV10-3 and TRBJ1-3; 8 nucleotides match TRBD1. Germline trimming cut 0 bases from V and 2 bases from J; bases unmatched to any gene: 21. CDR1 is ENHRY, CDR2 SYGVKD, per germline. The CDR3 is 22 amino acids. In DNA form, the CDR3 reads TGTGCCATCAGTGAGTCCCTCGGTAAATGGGACAGGACCCTTACTCCTGGAAACACCATATATTTT. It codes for CAISESLGKWDRTLTPGNTIYF.

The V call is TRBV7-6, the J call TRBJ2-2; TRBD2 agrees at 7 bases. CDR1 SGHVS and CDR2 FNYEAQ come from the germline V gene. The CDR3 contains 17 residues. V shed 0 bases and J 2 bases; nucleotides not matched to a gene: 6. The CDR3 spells CASSLAGGGDNTGELFF. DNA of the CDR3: TGTGCCAGCAGCTTAGCAGGCGGGGGAGATAACACCGGGGAGCTGTTTTTT.

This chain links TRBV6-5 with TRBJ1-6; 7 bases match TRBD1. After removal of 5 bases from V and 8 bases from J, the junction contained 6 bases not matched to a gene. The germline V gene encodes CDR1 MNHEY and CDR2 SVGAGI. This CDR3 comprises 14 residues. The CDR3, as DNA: TGTGCCAGCAGTAACCGGGACAGCCATTCACCCCTCCACTTT. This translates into CASSNRDSHSPLHF.

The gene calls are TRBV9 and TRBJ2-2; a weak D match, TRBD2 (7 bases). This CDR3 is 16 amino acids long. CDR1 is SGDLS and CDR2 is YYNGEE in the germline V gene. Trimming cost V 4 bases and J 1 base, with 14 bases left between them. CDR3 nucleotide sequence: TGTGCCAGCAGCCCAGGGGCGGGGGTGAACACCGGGGAGCTGTTTTTT. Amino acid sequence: CASSPGAGVNTGELFF.

The CDR3 loop is CASRLQWNTEAFF. DNA of the CDR3: TGTGCCAGCAGGTTACAGTGGAACACTGAAGCTTTCTTT. The chain uses TRBV7-2 and TRBJ1-1; D is ambiguous. This CDR3 region has 13 residues. Deletions cut 6 bases from V and 1 base from J, with 9 bases between. The germline V gene encodes CDR1 SGHTA and CDR2 FQGNSA. Complete variable domain (other parts from reference TRBV7-2 and TRBJ1-1): GAGVSQSPSNKVTEKGKDVELRCDPISGHTALYWYRQSLGQGLEFLIYFQGNSAPDKSGLPSDRFSAERTGGSVSTLTIQRTQQEDSAVYLCASRLQWNTEAFFGQGTRLTVV.

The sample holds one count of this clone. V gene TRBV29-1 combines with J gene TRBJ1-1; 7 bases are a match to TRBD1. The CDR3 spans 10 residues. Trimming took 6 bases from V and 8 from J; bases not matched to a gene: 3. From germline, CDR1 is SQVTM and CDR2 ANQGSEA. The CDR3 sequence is CSVGDSEAFF. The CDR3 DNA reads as TGCAGCGTCGGGGACAGCGAAGCTTTCTTT.

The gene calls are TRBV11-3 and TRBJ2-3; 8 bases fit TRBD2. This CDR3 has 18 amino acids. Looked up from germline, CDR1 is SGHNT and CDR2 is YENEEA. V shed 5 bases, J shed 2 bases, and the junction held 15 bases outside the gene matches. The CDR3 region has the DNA TGTGCCAGCAGCCCGGGAGGGATTAGCGGGCTATTCACAGATACGCAGTATTTT. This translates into CASSPGGISGLFTDTQYF.

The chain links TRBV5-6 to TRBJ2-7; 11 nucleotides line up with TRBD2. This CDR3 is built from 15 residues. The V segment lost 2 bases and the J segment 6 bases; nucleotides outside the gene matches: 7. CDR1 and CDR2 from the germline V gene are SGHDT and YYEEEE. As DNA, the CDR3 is TGTGCCAGCAGCTTATTACTAGCGGGAGTACGCGAGCAGTACTTC. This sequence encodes CASSLLLAGVREQYF.

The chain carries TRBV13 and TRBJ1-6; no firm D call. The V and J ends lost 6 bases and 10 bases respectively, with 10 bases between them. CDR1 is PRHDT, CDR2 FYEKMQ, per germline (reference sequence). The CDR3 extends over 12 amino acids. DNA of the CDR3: TGTGCCAGCAGAGGCCGACAATCACCCCTCCACTTT. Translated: CASRGRQSPLHF.

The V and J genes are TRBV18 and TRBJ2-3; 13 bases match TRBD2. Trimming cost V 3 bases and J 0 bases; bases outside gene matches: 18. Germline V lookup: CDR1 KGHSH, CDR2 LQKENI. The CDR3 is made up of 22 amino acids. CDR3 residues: CASSPLTAGFGTSGASTDTQYF. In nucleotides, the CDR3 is TGTGCCAGCTCACCGTTGACGGCTGGGTTCGGGACTAGCGGGGCGAGCACAGATACGCAGTATTTT. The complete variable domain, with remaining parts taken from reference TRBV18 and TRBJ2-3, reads NAGVMQNPRHLVRRRGQEARLRCSPMKGHSHVYWYRQLPEEGLKFMVYLQKENIIDESGMPKERFSAEFPKEGPSILRIQQVVRGDSAAYFCASSPLTAGFGTSGASTDTQYFGPGTRLTVL.

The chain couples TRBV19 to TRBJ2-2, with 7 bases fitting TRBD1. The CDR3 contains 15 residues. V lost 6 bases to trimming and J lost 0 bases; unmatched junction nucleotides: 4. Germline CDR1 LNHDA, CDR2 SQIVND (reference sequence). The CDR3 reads CASRPTGTNTGELFF. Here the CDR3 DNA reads TGTGCCAGTAGACCGACAGGGACGAACACCGGGGAGCTGTTTTTT.